The next 19 T cell receptor beta chains were all read from a single sample in a study of blood T cell repertoires in COVID-19. Measured with immunoSEQ multiplex PCR; TCRdb has only the in-frame clones, and not every one. In the table there are around 190,000 clones, more than 80% of which are singletons. Sequencing input: peripheral blood. All receptors derive from a woman aged 40 to 50 with COVID-19, enrolled during active disease.

The chain carries TRBV30 and TRBJ2-1, with a weak D call TRBD2 (6 bases). V was pared by 4 bases and J by 5 bases, with 15 bases between. The CDR3 length is 14 residues. The germline V gene encodes CDR1 GTSNPN and CDR2 SVGIG (reference sequence). DNA for the CDR3: TGTGCCTGGAAACGGGAGCCTCGCAACAATGAGCAGTTCTTC. Its protein is CAWKREPRNNEQFF.

V usage is TRBV7-9 and J usage is TRBJ2-5; D possibly corresponds to TRBD1 (5 bases). CDR1 and CDR2 (germline): SEHNR, FQNEAQ (reference sequence). Trimming shortened V by 3 bases and J by 4 bases, and 12 bases separated the two germline ends. The CDR3 is 14 amino acids. The CDR3 reads CASSFQGLGETQYF. CDR3 nucleotides: TGTGCCAGCAGCTTTCAGGGTCTGGGAGAGACCCAGTACTTC.

This chain connects TRBV6-1 to TRBJ2-7, with 10 bases identical to TRBD2. Germline V gene sequence: CDR1 MNHNS, CDR2 SASEGT. The V segment lost 1 base and the J segment 4 bases; nucleotides outside the gene matches: 4. This CDR3 has 15 residues. CDR3 nucleotide sequence: TGTGCCAGCAGTGAAGATCTAGCGGGAGCTTACGAGCAGTACTTC. This gives the protein CASSEDLAGAYEQYF.

V usage is TRBV27 and J usage is TRBJ1-4, with 9 bases identical to TRBD1. Germline CDR1 and CDR2: MNHEY and SMNVEV (reference sequence). V lost 4 bases, J lost 7 bases, and 7 bases stayed unmatched. The CDR3 has 15 amino acids. CDR3 DNA: TGTGCCAGCAGTTCACAGGGGGCCAGAGGTGAAAAACTGTTTTTT. It yields the protein CASSSQGARGEKLFF.

This clone was picked up a small number of times. The rearrangement uses TRBV18 and TRBJ2-2; 7 bases agree with TRBD2. Germline V gene sequence: CDR1 KGHSH, CDR2 LQKENI. The CDR3 covers 16 residues. V lost 1 base to trimming and J lost 0 bases; unmatched junction nucleotides: 2. CDR3 DNA sequence: TGTGCCAGCTCACCACTAGGACTAGCGAACACCGGGGAGCTGTTTTTT. The encoded protein is CASSPLGLANTGELFF.

This chain joins TRBV6-5 and TRBJ1-1; D not resolved. Looked up from germline, CDR1 is MNHEY and CDR2 is SVGAGI. This CDR3 contains 11 residues. The ends were cut back, 10 bases at V and 1 base at J, with 7 bases in the middle. The CDR3 sequence is CAIQKNTEAFF. The CDR3, as DNA: TGTGCCATACAAAAGAACACTGAAGCTTTCTTT.

The gene calls are TRBV7-2 and TRBJ2-5, with a weak D call TRBD2 (6 bases). This CDR3 contains 14 residues. V was pared by 2 bases and J by 1 base, with 8 bases between. CDR1 and CDR2 (germline): SGHTA, FQGNSA. As DNA, the CDR3 is TGTGCCAGCAGCTTAAGTAGCGGCCAAGAGACCCAGTACTTC. This sequence encodes CASSLSSGQETQYF.

The genes are TRBV5-8 and TRBJ2-1, with 7 bases aligning to TRBD2. Germline lookup yields CDR1 SGHTS and CDR2 YDEGEE. This CDR3 region has 15 residues. V dropped 0 bases and J dropped 4; count of bases not matched to a gene: 4. CDR3 nucleotide sequence: TGTGCCAGCAGCTTGGGGCTAGCGGAATACAATGAGCAGTTCTTC. Translated: CASSLGLAEYNEQFF.

A few counts support this clone. The V and J genes are TRBV12-3 or TRBV12-4 and TRBJ1-2, with D perhaps TRBD1 (6 bases). Between the trimmed V and J ends, which lost 3 bases and 8 bases, there was a span of 13 bases. The CDR3 is 13 residues long. The CDR3: CASSLSGAGGYTF. The CDR3 nucleotides are TGTGCCAGCAGTTTGTCAGGGGCGGGCGGCTACACCTTC.

The chain combines TRBV29-1 with TRBJ1-1; a weak D match, TRBD1 (5 bases). V was trimmed by 7 bases and J by 3 bases, leaving 15 bases between them. Germline CDR1 SQVTM, CDR2 ANQGSEA. The CDR3 has 13 amino acids. The CDR3 protein is CSAGGGMYTEAFF. The CDR3 DNA reads as TGCAGCGCTGGGGGGGGGATGTACACTGAAGCTTTCTTT.

The chain recombines TRBV6-1 with TRBJ1-1, with a tentative D call TRBD1 (5 bases). This CDR3 is 12 amino acids long. V dropped 1 base and J dropped 6 bases, with 6 bases sitting between them. The germline V gene has CDR1 MNHNS and CDR2 SASEGT. The CDR3 bases are TGTGCCAGCAGTGAAGGGGGGGCTGAAGCTTTCTTT. Encoded protein: CASSEGGAEAFF.

The V call is TRBV4-1, the J call TRBJ2-1; D possibly corresponds to TRBD2 (5 bases). The V gene lost 4 bases and the J gene lost 7 bases, with 17 bases spanning the gap. This CDR3 has 15 amino acids. CDR1 and CDR2 (germline): MGHRA, YSYEKL. The CDR3: CASSPRGAEKNEQFF. The CDR3 coding sequence is TGCGCCAGCAGCCCTCGAGGAGCGGAGAAGAATGAGCAGTTCTTC.

This chain uses TRBV19 with TRBJ2-1; 10 nucleotides match TRBD2. The CDR3 loop spans 15 amino acids. J was trimmed by 4 bases and V by 4 bases; bases with no gene match: 4. Germline lookup yields CDR1 LNHDA and CDR2 SQIVND (reference sequence). Here the CDR3 DNA reads TGTGCCAGTAGTAGTACTAGCGGGATTTACAATGAGCAGTTCTTC. Translation: CASSSTSGIYNEQFF.

The J gene is TRBJ2-3, the V gene TRBV6-2 or TRBV6-3; 11 nucleotides line up with TRBD2. This CDR3 comprises 18 residues. The V gene's germline CDR1 is MNHEY and CDR2 SVGEGT. Losses at the gene ends were 2 bases for V and 3 bases for J; bases not matched to a gene: 10. CDR3: CASSYAGSGRAYTDTQYF. CDR3 nucleotides: TGTGCCAGCAGTTACGCTGGTAGCGGGAGGGCTTATACAGATACGCAGTATTTT.

The chain employs TRBV27 and TRBJ2-7, with D possibly matching TRBD2 (5 bases). The CDR3 loop spans 13 amino acids. The V gene's germline CDR1 is MNHEY and CDR2 SMNVEV (reference sequence). V was pared by 5 bases and J by 5 bases, with 13 bases between. CDR3 sequence: CASSPRRVNEQYV. The CDR3 DNA follows: TGTGCCAGCAGTCCTCGGCGGGTTAACGAGCAGTACGTC.

The sample holds a few counts of this clone. This sample also contains other DNA sequences that code for the same CDR3. V usage is TRBV5-1 and J usage is TRBJ2-7; 7 bases match TRBD2. V lost 3 bases, J lost 4 bases, and 4 bases stayed unmatched. Germline values: CDR1 SGHRS, CDR2 YFSETQ. This CDR3 region has 13 residues. The CDR3 reads CASSSVGGYEQYF. In DNA, the CDR3 is TGCGCCAGCAGCTCGGTGGGGGGGTACGAGCAGTACTTC.

In regard to this clone: Other DNA sequences from this sample encode an identical CDR3 as well. This chain joins TRBV4-2 and TRBJ2-6; 7 nucleotides line up with TRBD1. Trimming at V came to 1 base and at J to 0 bases, leaving 0 bases not matched to a gene. The CDR3 spans 16 residues. CDR1 LGHNA and CDR2 YNFKEQ come from the germline V gene. This CDR3 reads CASSQAGGSGANVLTF. The CDR3 nucleotides read TGTGCCAGCAGCCAAGCAGGGGGCTCTGGGGCCAACGTCCTGACTTTC.

This clone has only one observation. The chain employs TRBV15 and TRBJ1-5; D remains ambiguous. Germline V gene sequence: CDR1 LNHNV, CDR2 YYDKDF (reference sequence). Trimming left V 3 bases short and J 2 bases short, with 23 bases between. The CDR3 totals 19 residues. This chain's CDR3 is CATSRGLGLRVRGNQPQHF. The CDR3 region has the DNA TGTGCCACCAGCAGGGGTTTAGGTCTGAGGGTTCGTGGCAATCAGCCCCAGCATTTT.

This clone was counted between two and nine times. The chain recombines TRBV12-3 or TRBV12-4 with TRBJ2-3; D uncertain. This CDR3 contains 13 residues. The V end lost 2 bases, the J end lost 1 base, and 4 bases lay between the germline ends. CDR3 nucleotides: TGTGCCAGCAGTTTACCAGGCACAGATACGCAGTATTTT. Translating gives CASSLPGTDTQYF.